The 2 T cell receptor beta chains reported below all come from one sample, sequenced in a study of post-analysis software for immune sequencing data. Points from the study as a whole: About five TRBV segments were more frequent in patients than controls; TRBV5-6, TRBV5-1 and TRBV20-1 belonged to this group.

TCR beta cDNA libraries included unique molecular identifiers. Each CDR3 protein gets one entry after TCRdb re-called the PCR reads with MiXCR. The sample contains approximately 350,000 distinct CDR3 sequences, roughly 36% of which appear only once. These TCRs' antigens remain unknown. The sequenced material came from blood. These TCRs come from a girl aged 10 to 17 with multiple sclerosis.

The chain links TRBV19 to TRBJ2-1, with 8 bases identical to TRBD1. CDR3 length: 13 residues. Looked up from germline, CDR1 is LNHDA and CDR2 is SQIVND (reference sequence). With V trimmed by 1 base and J by 12 bases, 5 bases remained unmatched. The CDR3 loop is CASSIGADRGQFF. The CDR3 nucleotides read TGTGCCAGTAGTATAGGCGCCGACAGGGGGCAGTTCTTC.

For the CDR3, the DNA is TGTGCCAGCAGCTCAGAGACTGGCTACAGGTCAGATACGCAGTATTTT. This encodes CASSSETGYRSDTQYF. This chain connects TRBV7-2 to TRBJ2-3; D perhaps matches TRBD1 (5 bases). This CDR3 is built from 16 residues. V was trimmed by 4 bases and J by 4 bases, leaving 18 bases between them. Germline assignment: CDR1 SGHTA and CDR2 FQGNSA.